This T cell receptor (beta chain) was obtained from a study of CD8+CD57+ T cells in acquired aplastic anemia. For the study at large: DNA recovered from sorted CD4+ and CD8+ cells had a mean of 3.2 ug. On average, healthy donors gave around 10 million reads for CD4+ cells.

The study, taken as a whole, reports: A significant difference in CD8+ Simpson's diversity between patients and controls was not found. Overlapping CD8+ CDR3 repertoires of patients and controls contained 25 to 35 shared sequences.

This clonotype appeared a few times. Its matching antigen is unknown. The germline V gene encodes CDR1 MNHNS and CDR2 SASEGT. CDR3 length equals 15 residues. V gave up 6 bases and J gave up 4 bases; unmatched junction bases: 8. Genomic DNA constituted the template upon which TCR beta VDJ and CDR3 profiling was performed. TCRdb passed the reads through MiXCR, listing each CDR3 protein once. The sample lists about 210,000 distinct CDR3 sequences; roughly 35% were seen once. The specimen was sorted CD4+, CD8+, or CD8+CD57+ T cells (not recorded which) from PBMCs. The V and J genes are TRBV6-1 and TRBJ2-1; 8 bases match TRBD1. The sequence derives from a human donor in good health, serving as a control. CDR3 region: CASRPGQGQYNEQFF. The DNA of the CDR3 is TGTGCCAGCAGACCCGGACAGGGACAATACAATGAGCAGTTCTTC.